The entry below gives a single T cell receptor beta chain sequence along with its context. What it binds is not known. The sample comes from a study of T cell responses to AZD1222 COVID-19 vaccine. Turning to the study itself: Second doses were pooled across both intervals (about 4 or about 12 weeks).

The CDR3 is made up of 15 amino acids. V lost 1 base, J lost 2 bases, and 8 bases lay in between. Germline CDR1 KGHSH, CDR2 LQKENI. Study-level points and caveats: Donors skewed white British and female; clonal diversity was possibly underestimated. Just six AZD1222 recipients were seropositive at baseline. Spike was spanned by vaccine-associated CD4 TCRs, with dominance at 160-218 and 743-854.

Libraries were prepared by immunoSEQ multiplex PCR; TCRdb keeps only in-frame clonotypes and omits some of them. The sample comprises 110,000 to 150,000 clones, about 92% of which are singletons, and 7.5% to 9.5% rests with the top ten. This sequence originates from an adult in good health. The material was peripheral blood, obtained on day 0 of AZD1222 vaccination. The J gene is TRBJ1-4, the V gene TRBV18; possibly TRBD1 for D (5 bases). CDR3 coding DNA: TGTGCCAGCTCACCACAAGGGGCGACTAATGAAAAACTGTTTTTT. Translation: CASSPQGATNEKLFF.